Detailed here is one T cell receptor (beta chain). The antigen remains undetermined. V was pared by 10 bases and J by 0 bases, with 16 bases between. This CDR3 has 15 amino acids. Looked up from germline, CDR1 is SGHRS and CDR2 is YFSETQ. The data stem from a study of response to subunit inactivated influenza vaccine. TCRdb reprocessed the RT-PCR reads with MiXCR, giving one entry per CDR3 protein. The data show about 520,000 distinct CDR3 sequences, less than 7.5% seen once. Whole-study findings and limits: New T cells are recruited in small numbers by each seasonal influenza vaccination, according to the authors' suggestion.

This sequence originates from a man in his fifties or sixties who received an inactivated influenza vaccine. The specimen was PBMCs from blood, collected roughly 24 months after vaccination. The chain is built from TRBV5-1 and TRBJ2-2, with TRBD1 as a possible D gene (6 bases). The CDR3 DNA reads TGCGCCGGGGCGGTAGGGACATCGAACACCGGGGAGCTGTTTTTT. This codes for CAGAVGTSNTGELFF.